This T cell receptor beta chain was retrieved from a study of low-dose radiotherapy and immunotherapy resistance in tumors. The wider study: Patients were given intravenous nivolumab 240 mg every two weeks plus ipilimumab 1 mg/kg every six weeks. Patients were on oral aspirin 300 mg taken daily for four cycles from cycle 1 day 1.

Gene-specific TRAV and TRBV primers were used for first-strand cDNA, covering alpha and beta chains. With a constant-region primer and a V-primer adapter, TCRs were subjected to about 20 PCR cycles of amplification. TCRdb reanalysed the reads using MiXCR and keeps one entry per CDR3 protein. The table includes roughly 60,000 distinct CDR3 sequences, 20% to 25% detected once. Time point in this sample: before trial treatment. The therapy administered to donors comprised nivolumab, ipilimumab, aspirin, low-dose cyclophosphamide and low-dose radiotherapy. Eligible patients had advanced solid tumors lacking tumor-infiltrating lymphocytes. This clonotype was counted ten times or more. In germline, CDR1 is SGHRS, CDR2 YFSETQ. This CDR3 is built from 17 residues. Deletions cut 0 bases from V and 0 bases from J, with 13 bases between.

The TCR sequence derives from a male donor with prostate cancer. The rearrangement uses TRBV5-1 and TRBJ2-1; D is ambiguous. The sequences come from PBMCs, collected before treatment. The CDR3 sequence is CASSLARTQNSYNEQFF. In nucleotides, the CDR3 is TGCGCCAGCAGCTTGGCGAGAACCCAAAACTCCTACAATGAGCAGTTCTTC.